This T cell receptor beta chain came from a study of T cell responses to AZD1222 COVID-19 vaccine listed by TCRdb under 2021. Context from the whole study: AZD1222 recipients given second doses at about 4 weeks or at about 12 weeks were pooled, since spike-specific TCR depth and breadth were not found to differ between the two schedules. TCR sequencing was performed for some 250 trial participants, of whom around 200 were given two doses of AZD1222 and some 26 were given two doses of MenACWY control vaccine. Trial participants were enrolled into age subgroups of 18-55, 56-69 and 70-plus years, which contained about 150, 28 and 57 TCR-sequenced participants, respectively. Points the paper makes about the study in general: In the small 56-69-year group, the increase in depth fell short of significance, most likely because of low power. Conclusions about previously exposed vaccinees are limited because only six or seven AZD1222 recipients were SARS-CoV-2 seropositive at baseline. Because no day 14 peak-response samples were available, the repertoires could be characterized only after the peak T cell response. CD4 TCRs associated with the vaccine covered the entire spike protein, and the dominant responses were in regions 160-218 and 743-854. A significant rise in spike-specific TCR breadth and depth was observed after two AZD1222 doses relative to day 0 and relative to MenACWY recipients. Reportedly, almost half of the unique spike-specific TCRs recognized epitopes lying outside the regions that are mutated in the B.1.351 and B.1.1.7 variants. Participants were mostly white British, with more females than males. The authors suggested clonal diversity may have been underestimated.

About this clone: The antigen it binds to is not known. One base away there is no much larger clone; base qualities are not given.

The sample's time point label, in plain terms: baseline before first vaccination. Samples from vaccinated people were obtained from the UK trials COV001 and COV002, which included a single-blind randomized controlled phase 2/3 trial of AZD1222 (ChAdOx1 nCoV-19) in healthy adults. Trial participant PBMC samples were collected at day 0 and day 28 after the second dose for TCRbeta chain sequencing. The germline V gene yields SGHRS for CDR1 and YFSETQ for CDR2. Clipping removes 5 bases from V and 0 bases from J, with 4 as the unmatched junction base count. The CDR3 numbers 15 residues from cysteine through phenylalanine. Only the CDR3 portion is preserved as DNA: 45 bases, with reading frame beginning at the first base. The CDR3 regions of human TCRbeta chains were analyzed by immunosequencing. For the original study's pipeline: Repertoire TCRs were matched against a reference library of SARS-CoV-2-specific TCRs generated with the MIRA antigen-specificity platform. Breadth was defined as the fraction of unique TCRs that were SARS-CoV-2-associated, and depth was defined as the fraction of total T cells that were SARS-CoV-2-associated. Each spike-specific TCR was assigned to its reactive spike region and to a CD4 or CD8 class using the MIRA data. Log10-transformed breadth and depth values were compared by one-way ANOVA with Sidak's multiple comparisons tests. As stored in TCRdb, this immuneACCESS dataset retains in-frame rearrangements with V and J assigned. A fraction of the clones does not appear; measured against another copy, unresolved V genes explain less than half of the discrepancy, and the remainder lacks a known reason. The DNA gave D and trimming, while V, J and clone size come from that table. In all, the sample holds about 120,000 clones, and 80% to 90% of those were seen once. The ten largest clones take up approximately 8.1% of the sample.

This TCR was recovered from an adult in good health. The chain links TRBV5-1 with TRBJ2-3, with 9 central nucleotides matching TRBD2. The starting material was peripheral blood, obtained on day 0 of AZD1222 vaccination. The CDR3 region has the sequence CASRSSGGSTDTQYF. The bases are TGCGCCAGCAGGTCCAGCGGGGGGAGCACAGATACGCAGTATTTT. With the rest looked up from the reference TRBV5-1 and TRBJ2-3 genes rather than sequenced, the full variable domain is KAGVTQTPRYLIKTRGQQVTLSCSPISGHRSVSWYQQTPGQGLQFLFEYFSETQRNKGNFPGRFSGRQFSNSRSEMNVSTLELGDSALYLCASRSSGGSTDTQYFGPGTRLTVL.